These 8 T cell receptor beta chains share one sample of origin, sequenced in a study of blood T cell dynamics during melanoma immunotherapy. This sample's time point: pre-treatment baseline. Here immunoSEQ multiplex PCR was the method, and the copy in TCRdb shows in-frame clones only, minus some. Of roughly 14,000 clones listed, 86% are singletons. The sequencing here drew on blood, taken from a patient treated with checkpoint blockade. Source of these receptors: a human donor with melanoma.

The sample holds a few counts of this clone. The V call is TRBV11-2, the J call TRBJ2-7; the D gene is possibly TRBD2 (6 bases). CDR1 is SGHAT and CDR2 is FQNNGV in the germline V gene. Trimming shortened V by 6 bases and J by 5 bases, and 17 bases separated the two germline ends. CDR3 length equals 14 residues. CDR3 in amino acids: CASRPWREPNEQYF. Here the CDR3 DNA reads TGTGCCAGCAGACCGTGGCGGGAACCCAACGAGCAGTACTTC.

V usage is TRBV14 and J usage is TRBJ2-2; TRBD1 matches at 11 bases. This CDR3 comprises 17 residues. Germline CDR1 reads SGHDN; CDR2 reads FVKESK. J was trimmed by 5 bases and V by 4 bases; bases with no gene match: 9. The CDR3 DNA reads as TGTGCCAGCAGCCCTAACCGAGGGACAGGGGGAACCGGGGAGCTGTTTTTT. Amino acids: CASSPNRGTGGTGELFF. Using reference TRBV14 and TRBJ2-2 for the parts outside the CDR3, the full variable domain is EAGVTQFPSHSVIEKGQTVTLRCDPISGHDNLYWYRRVMGKEIKFLLHFVKESKQDESGMPNNRFLAERTGGTYSTLKVQPAELEDSGVYFCASSPNRGTGGTGELFFGEGSRLTVL.

The CDR3 reads CASSESSDYNEQFF. The CDR3 coding sequence is TGCGCCAGCAGTGAGTCTAGCGACTACAATGAGCAGTTCTTC. V usage is TRBV10-1 and J usage is TRBJ2-1, with D possibly being TRBD2 (5 bases). Germline V lookup: CDR1 WNHNN, CDR2 SYGVQD (reference sequence). CDR3 length: 14 residues. V lost 0 bases and J lost 3, with 6 bases in between.

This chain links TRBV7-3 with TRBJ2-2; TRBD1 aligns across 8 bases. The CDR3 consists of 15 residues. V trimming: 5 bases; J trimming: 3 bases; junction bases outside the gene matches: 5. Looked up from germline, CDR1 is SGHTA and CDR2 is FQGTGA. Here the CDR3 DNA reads TGTGCCAGCAGCCAATCGGACAGGGACACCGGGGAGCTGTTTTTT. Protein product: CASSQSDRDTGELFF.

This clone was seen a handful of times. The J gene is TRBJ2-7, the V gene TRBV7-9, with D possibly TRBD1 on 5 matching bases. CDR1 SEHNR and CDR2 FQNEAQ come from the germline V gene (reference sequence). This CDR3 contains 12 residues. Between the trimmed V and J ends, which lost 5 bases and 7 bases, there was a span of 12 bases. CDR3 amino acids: CASSNQGKEQYF. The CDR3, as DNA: TGTGCCAGCAGCAACCAGGGAAAGGAGCAGTACTTC.

The CDR3 nucleotides read TGTGCCAGCAGACCAACAGGGGGTGGCAATCAGCCCCAGCATTTT. Amino acids: CASRPTGGGNQPQHF. This chain links TRBV6-6 with TRBJ1-5; 8 bases fit TRBD1. CDR1 is MNHNY, CDR2 SVGAGI, per germline (reference sequence). V shed 6 bases, J shed 2 bases, and the junction held 6 bases outside the gene matches. The CDR3 is made up of 15 amino acids.

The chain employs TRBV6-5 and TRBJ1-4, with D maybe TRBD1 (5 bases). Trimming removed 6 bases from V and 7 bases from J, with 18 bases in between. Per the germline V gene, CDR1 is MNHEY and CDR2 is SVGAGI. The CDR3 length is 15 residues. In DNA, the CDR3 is TGTGCCAGCAGGAGTTACATGGGGGGTTTTGAAAAACTGTTTTTT. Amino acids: CASRSYMGGFEKLFF.

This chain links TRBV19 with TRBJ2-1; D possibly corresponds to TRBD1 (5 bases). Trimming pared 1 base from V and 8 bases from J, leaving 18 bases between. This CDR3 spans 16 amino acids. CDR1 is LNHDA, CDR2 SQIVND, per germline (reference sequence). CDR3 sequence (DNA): TGTGCCAGTAGTATAGGGGGCAAGCCCCTTCGTCATGAGCAGTTCTTC. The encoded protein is CASSIGGKPLRHEQFF.